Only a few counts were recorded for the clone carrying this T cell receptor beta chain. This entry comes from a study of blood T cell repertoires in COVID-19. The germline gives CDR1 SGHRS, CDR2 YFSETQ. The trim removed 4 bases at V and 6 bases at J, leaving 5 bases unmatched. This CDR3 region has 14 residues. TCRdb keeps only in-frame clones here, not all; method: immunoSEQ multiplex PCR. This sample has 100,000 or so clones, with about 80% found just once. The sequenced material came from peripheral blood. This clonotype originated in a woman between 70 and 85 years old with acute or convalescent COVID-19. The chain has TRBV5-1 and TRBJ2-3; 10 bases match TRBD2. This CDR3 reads CASSRSGGSDTQYF. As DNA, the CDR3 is TGCGCCAGCAGCCGTAGCGGGGGGTCGGATACGCAGTATTTT.